This paragraph reports one T cell receptor (beta chain). Libraries were prepared by immunoSEQ multiplex PCR; TCRdb keeps only in-frame clonotypes and omits some of them. The sample consists of under 100,000 clones, about 94% of them appearing once. The data originate from a study of T cell changes during pregnancy in multiple sclerosis. The germline V and J ends were trimmed by 3 bases and 1 base, with 16 bases remaining between them. Per the germline V gene, CDR1 is SGDLS and CDR2 is YYNGEE. This CDR3 has 16 amino acids. This TCR derives from a female donor with multiple sclerosis, enrolled in a pregnancy study. The source material was peripheral blood, sampled in the third trimester of pregnancy. The rearrangement links TRBV9 to TRBJ2-5, with D tentatively TRBD2 (5 bases). This CDR3 reads CASSANTHTSQETQYF. In nucleotides, the CDR3 is TGTGCCAGCAGCGCCAATACCCACACTAGCCAAGAGACCCAGTACTTC.